What follows are 2 T cell receptor beta chains derived from one specimen sequenced in a study of blood T cell repertoires in COVID-19. Libraries were prepared by immunoSEQ multiplex PCR; TCRdb keeps only in-frame clonotypes and omits some of them. The sample shows about 120,000 clones, almost 90% of them seen only once. The material sequenced was peripheral blood. These receptors were taken from a woman aged 45 to 65 with active or convalescent COVID-19.

The chain has TRBV18 and TRBJ1-2, with D possibly TRBD1 on 6 matching bases. The CDR3 loop spans 13 amino acids. V gave up 2 bases and J gave up 8 bases, with 12 bases separating them. Germline CDR1 reads KGHSH; CDR2 reads LQKENI. CDR3 residues: CASSPSRQEGYTF. The CDR3 DNA follows: TGTGCCAGCTCACCATCGAGACAGGAAGGCTACACCTTC.

The chain is built from TRBV5-1 and TRBJ2-7, with TRBD1 identical over 9 bases. Trimming at V came to 5 bases and at J to 3 bases, leaving 12 bases not matched to a gene. This CDR3 is 16 amino acids long. Germline V CDR1 and CDR2: SGHRS, YFSETQ. CDR3 DNA: TGCGCCAGCAGTTCCAACCGGGACAGGGCAGACTACGAGCAGTACTTC. Amino acid sequence: CASSSNRDRADYEQYF.